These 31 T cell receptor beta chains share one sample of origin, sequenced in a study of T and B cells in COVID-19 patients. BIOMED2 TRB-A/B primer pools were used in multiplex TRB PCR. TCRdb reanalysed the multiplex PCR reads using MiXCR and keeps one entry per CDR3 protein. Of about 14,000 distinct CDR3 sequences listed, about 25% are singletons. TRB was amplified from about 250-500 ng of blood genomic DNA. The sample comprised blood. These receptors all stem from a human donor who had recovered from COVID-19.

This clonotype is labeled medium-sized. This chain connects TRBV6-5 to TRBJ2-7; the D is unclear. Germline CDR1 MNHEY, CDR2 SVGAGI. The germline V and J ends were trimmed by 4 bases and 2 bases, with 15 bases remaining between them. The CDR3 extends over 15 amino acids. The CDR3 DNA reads TGTGCCAGCAGTTTAATGTCCGTCGCGACCTACGAGCAGTACTTC. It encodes CASSLMSVATYEQYF.

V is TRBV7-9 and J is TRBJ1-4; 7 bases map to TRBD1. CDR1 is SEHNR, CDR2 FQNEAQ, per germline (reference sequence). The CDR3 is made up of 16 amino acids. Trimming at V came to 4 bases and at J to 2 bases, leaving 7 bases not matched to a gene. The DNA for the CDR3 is TGTGCCAGCAGCTCAAAGGGGGCGCCCACTAATGAAAAACTGTTTTTT. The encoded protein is CASSSKGAPTNEKLFF.

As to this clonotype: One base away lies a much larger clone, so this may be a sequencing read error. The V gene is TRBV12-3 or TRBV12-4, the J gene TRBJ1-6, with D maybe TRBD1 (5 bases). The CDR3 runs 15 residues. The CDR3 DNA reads TGTCCCAGCAGTCCGGGACGGGCGAATAATACACCCCTCCACTTT. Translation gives CPSSPGRANNTPLHF.

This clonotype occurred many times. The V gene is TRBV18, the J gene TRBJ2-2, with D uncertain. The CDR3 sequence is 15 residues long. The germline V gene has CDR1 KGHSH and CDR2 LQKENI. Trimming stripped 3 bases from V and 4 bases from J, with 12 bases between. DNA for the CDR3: TGTGCCAGCTCACCGTCCCCCCTGGGCACCGGGGAGCTGTTTTTT. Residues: CASSPSPLGTGELFF. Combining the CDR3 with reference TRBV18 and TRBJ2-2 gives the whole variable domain NAGVMQNPRHLVRRRGQEARLRCSPMKGHSHVYWYRQLPEEGLKFMVYLQKENIIDESGMPKERFSAEFPKEGPSILRIQQVVRGDSAAYFCASSPSPLGTGELFFGEGSRLTVL.

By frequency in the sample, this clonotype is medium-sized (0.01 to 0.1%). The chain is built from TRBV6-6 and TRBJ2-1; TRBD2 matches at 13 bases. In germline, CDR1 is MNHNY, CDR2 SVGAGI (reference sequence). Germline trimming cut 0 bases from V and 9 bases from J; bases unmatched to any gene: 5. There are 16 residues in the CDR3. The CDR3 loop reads CASSYSRTSGSAEQFF. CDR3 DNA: TGTGCCAGCAGTTACTCGCGGACTAGCGGGAGTGCTGAGCAGTTCTTC.

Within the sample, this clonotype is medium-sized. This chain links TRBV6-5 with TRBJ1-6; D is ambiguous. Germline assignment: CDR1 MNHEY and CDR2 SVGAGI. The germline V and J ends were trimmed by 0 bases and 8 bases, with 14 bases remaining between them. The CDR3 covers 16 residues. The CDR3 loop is CASSYSLSRMYSPLHF. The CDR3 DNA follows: TGTGCCAGCAGTTACTCGTTAAGCAGGATGTATTCACCCCTCCACTTT.

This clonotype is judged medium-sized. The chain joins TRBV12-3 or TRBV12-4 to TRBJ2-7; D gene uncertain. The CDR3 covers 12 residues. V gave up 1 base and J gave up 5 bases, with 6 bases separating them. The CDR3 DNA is TGTGCCAGCAGTTTAGTGTCGGACGAGCAGTACTTC. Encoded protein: CASSLVSDEQYF.

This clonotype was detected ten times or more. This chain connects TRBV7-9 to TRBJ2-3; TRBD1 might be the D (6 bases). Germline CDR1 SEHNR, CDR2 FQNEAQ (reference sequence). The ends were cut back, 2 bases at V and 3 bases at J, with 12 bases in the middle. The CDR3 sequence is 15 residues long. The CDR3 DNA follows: TGTGCCAGCAGCTTATCAGGGGAGTCAACAGATACGCAGTATTTT. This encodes CASSLSGESTDTQYF.

The CDR3 protein is CASSEPGSETQYF. The CDR3 coding sequence is TGCGCCAGCAGTGAGCCCGGGTCCGAGACCCAGTACTTC. The chain has TRBV10-1 and TRBJ2-5; D is unresolved. Germline CDR1 is WNHNN and CDR2 is SYGVQD (reference sequence). The V end lost 2 bases, the J end lost 5 bases, and 9 bases lay between the germline ends. The CDR3 is 13 amino acids.

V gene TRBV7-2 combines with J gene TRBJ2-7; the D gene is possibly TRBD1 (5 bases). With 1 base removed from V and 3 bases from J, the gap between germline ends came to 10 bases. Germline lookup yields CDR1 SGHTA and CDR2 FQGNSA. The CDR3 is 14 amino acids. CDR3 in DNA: TGTGCCAGCAGCTTAGGGGGCAGTATCTACGAGCAGTACTTC. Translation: CASSLGGSIYEQYF. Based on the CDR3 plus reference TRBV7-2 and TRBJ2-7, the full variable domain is GAGVSQSPSNKVTEKGKDVELRCDPISGHTALYWYRQSLGQGLEFLIYFQGNSAPDKSGLPSDRFSAERTGGSVSTLTIQRTQQEDSAVYLCASSLGGSIYEQYFGPGTRLTVT.

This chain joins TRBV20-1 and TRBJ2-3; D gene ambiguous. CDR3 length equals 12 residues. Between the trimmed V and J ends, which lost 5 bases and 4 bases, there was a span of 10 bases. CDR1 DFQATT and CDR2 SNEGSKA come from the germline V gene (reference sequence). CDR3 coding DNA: TGCAGTGCTGTAGGCTCCCCAGATACGCAGTATTTT. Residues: CSAVGSPDTQYF.

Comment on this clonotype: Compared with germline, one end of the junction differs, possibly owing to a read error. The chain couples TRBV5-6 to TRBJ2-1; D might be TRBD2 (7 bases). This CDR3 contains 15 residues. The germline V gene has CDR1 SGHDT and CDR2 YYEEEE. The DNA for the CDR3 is TGTGCCAGCAGAGTGGGGGGGCCGGCGGGCAAGGAGCAGGGCTTC. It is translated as CASRVGGPAGKEQGF. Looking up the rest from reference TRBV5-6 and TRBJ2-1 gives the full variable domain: DAGVTQSPTHLIKTRGQQVTLRCSPKSGHDTVSWYQQALGQGPQFIFQYYEEEERQRGNFPDRFSGHQFPNYSSELNVNALLLGDSALYLCASRVGGPAGKEQGFGPGTRLTVL.

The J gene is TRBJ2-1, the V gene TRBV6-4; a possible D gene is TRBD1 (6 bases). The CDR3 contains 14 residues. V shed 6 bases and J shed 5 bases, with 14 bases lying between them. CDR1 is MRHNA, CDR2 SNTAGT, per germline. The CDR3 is CASSPSGGHNEQFF. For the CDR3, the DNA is TGTGCCAGCAGCCCTAGTGGGGGCCACAATGAGCAGTTCTTC.

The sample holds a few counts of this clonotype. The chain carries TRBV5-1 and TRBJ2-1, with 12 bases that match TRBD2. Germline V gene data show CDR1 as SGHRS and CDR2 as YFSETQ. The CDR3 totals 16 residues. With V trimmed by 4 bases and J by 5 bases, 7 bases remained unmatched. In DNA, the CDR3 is TGCGCCAGCAGCCGGACTAGCGGGATTAGTAACAATGAGCAGTTCTTC. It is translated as CASSRTSGISNNEQFF.

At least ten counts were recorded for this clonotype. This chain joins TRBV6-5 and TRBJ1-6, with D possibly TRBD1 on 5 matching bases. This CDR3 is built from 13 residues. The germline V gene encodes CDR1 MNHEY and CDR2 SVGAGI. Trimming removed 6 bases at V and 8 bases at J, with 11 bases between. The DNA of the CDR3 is TGTGCCAGCAGCTGGGGGGGGGATTCACCCCTCCACTTT. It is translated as CASSWGGDSPLHF.

The CDR3 bases are TGCAGTGCTAGACCGCAAATGGGACTAGCGGGAGTAGGGGATACGCAGTATTTT. Amino acids: CSARPQMGLAGVGDTQYF. V is TRBV20-1 and J is TRBJ2-3, with 14 bases fitting TRBD2. This CDR3 region has 18 residues. In germline, CDR1 is DFQATT, CDR2 SNEGSKA (reference sequence). Trimming at V came to 2 bases and at J to 6 bases, leaving 13 bases not matched to a gene.

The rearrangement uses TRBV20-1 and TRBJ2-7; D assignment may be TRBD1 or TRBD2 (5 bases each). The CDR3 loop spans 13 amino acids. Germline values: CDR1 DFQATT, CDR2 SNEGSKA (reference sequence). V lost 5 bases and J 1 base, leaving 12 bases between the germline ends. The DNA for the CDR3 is TGCAGTGCTCCCGGGACCGGGTCCTACGAGCAGTACTTC. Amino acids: CSAPGTGSYEQYF.

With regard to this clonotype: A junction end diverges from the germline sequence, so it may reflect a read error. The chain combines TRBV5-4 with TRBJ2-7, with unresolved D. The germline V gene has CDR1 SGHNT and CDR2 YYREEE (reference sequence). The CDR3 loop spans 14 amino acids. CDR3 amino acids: CASSQEVTSGEQYF. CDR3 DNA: TGCGCCAGCAGCCAAGAGGTTACGTCTGGCGAGCAGTACTTC.

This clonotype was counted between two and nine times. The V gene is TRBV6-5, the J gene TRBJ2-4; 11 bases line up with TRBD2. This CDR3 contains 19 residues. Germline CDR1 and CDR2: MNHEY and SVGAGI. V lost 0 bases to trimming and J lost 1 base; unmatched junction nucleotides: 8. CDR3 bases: TGTGCCAGCAGTTACTCTATACTAGCGGGAGCTTCGGCCAAAAACATTCAGTACTTC. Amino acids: CASSYSILAGASAKNIQYF.

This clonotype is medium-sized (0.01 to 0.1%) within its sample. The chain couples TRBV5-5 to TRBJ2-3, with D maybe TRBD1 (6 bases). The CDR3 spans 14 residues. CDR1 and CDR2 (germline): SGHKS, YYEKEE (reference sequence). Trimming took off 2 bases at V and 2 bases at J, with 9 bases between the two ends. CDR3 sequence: CASSFRDNTDTQYF. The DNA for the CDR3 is TGTGCCAGCAGCTTCCGGGACAACACAGATACGCAGTATTTT.

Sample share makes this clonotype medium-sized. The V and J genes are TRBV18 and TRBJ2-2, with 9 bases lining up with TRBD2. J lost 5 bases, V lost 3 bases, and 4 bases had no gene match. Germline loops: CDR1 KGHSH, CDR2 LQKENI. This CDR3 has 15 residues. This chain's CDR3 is CASSPGLAVTGELFF. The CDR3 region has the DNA TGTGCCAGCTCACCGGGACTAGCTGTAACCGGGGAGCTGTTTTTT.

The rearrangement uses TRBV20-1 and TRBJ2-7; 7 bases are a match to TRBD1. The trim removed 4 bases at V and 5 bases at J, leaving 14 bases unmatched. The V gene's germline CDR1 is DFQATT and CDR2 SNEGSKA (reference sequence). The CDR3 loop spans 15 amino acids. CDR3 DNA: TGCAGTGCTAATCCCCCTGACAGGGTATTTAACGAGCAGTACTTC. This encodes CSANPPDRVFNEQYF.

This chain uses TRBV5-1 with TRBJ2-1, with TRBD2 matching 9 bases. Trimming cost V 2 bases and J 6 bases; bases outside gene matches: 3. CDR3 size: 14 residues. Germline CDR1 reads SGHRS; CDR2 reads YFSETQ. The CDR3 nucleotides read TGCGCCAGCAGCTTTAGCGGGGGAGGCAATGAGCAGTTCTTC. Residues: CASSFSGGGNEQFF.

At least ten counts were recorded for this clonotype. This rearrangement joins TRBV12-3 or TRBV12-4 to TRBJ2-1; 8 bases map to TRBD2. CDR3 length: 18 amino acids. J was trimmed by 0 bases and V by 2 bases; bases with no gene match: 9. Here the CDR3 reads CASSLFILGTSSYNEQFF. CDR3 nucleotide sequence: TGTGCCAGCAGTTTATTTATTCTAGGGACTAGCTCCTACAATGAGCAGTTCTTC.

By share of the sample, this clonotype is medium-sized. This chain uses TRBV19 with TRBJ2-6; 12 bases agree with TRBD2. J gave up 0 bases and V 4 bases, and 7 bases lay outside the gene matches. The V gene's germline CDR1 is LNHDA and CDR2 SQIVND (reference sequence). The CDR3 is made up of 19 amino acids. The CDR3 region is CASSTIMGLAGSGANVLTF. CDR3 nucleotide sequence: TGTGCCAGTAGTACGATTATGGGACTAGCGGGCTCTGGGGCCAACGTCCTGACTTTC.

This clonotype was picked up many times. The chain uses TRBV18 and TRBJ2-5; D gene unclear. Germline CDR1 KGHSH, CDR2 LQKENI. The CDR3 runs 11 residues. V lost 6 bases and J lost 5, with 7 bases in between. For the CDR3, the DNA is TGTGCCAGCTCGGTCTCGGAGACCCAGTACTTC. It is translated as CASSVSETQYF.

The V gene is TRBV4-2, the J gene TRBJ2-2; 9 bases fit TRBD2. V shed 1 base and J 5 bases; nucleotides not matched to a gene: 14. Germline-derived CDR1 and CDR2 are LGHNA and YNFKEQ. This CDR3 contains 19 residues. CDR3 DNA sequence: TGTGCCAGCAGCCAAGGTAGCGGGAGATCTAGGAGTAGGACCGGGGAGCTGTTTTTT. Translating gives CASSQGSGRSRSRTGELFF.

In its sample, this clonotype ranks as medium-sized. The CDR3 spells CATSRGSGEAETQYF. CDR3 bases: TGTGCCACCAGCAGAGGTAGTGGGGAGGCAGAGACCCAGTACTTC. The chain carries TRBV15 and TRBJ2-5; TRBD2 is a possible D gene (6 bases). This CDR3 is 15 amino acids long. Looked up from germline, CDR1 is LNHNV and CDR2 is YYDKDF (reference sequence). Trimming stripped 1 base from V and 4 bases from J, with 13 bases between.

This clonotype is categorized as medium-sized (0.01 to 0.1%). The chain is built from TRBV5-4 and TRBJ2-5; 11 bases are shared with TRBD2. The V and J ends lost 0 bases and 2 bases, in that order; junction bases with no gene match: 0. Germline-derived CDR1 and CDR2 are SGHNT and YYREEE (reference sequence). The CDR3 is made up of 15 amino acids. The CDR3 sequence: CASSLGTSGQETQYF. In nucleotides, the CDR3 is TGTGCCAGCAGCTTGGGGACTAGCGGGCAAGAGACCCAGTACTTC.

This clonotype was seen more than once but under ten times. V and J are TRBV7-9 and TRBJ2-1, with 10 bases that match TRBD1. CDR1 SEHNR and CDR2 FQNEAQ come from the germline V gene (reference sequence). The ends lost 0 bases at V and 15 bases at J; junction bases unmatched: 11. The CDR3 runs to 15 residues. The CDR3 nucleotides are TGTGCCAGCAGCTTAGCGGTTGGGACAGGGGAGGTTCGGTTCTTC. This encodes CASSLAVGTGEVRFF. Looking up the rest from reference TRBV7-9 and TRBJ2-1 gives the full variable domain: DTGVSQNPRHKITKRGQNVTFRCDPISEHNRLYWYRQTLGQGPEFLTYFQNEAQLEKSRLLSDRFSAERPKGSFSTLEIQRTEQGDSAMYLCASSLAVGTGEVRFFGPGTRLTVL.

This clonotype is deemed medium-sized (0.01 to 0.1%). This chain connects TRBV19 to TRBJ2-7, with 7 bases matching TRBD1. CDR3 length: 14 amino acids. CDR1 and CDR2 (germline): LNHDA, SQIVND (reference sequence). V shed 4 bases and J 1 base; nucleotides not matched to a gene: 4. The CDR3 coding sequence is TGTGCCAGTAGTACGGGGACAGTTTCCTACGAGCAGTACTTC. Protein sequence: CASSTGTVSYEQYF.